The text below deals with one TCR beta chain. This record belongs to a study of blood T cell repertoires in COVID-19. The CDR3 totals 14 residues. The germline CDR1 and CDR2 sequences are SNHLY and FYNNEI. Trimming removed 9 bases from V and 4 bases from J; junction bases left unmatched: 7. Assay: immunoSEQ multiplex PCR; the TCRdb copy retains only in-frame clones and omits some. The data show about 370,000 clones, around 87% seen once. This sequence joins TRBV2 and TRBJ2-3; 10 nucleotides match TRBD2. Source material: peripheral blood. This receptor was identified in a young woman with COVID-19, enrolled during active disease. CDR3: CASTLAGRADTQYF. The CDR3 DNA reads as TGTGCCAGTACACTAGCGGGAAGGGCAGATACGCAGTATTTT. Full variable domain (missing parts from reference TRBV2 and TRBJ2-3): EPEVTQTPSHQVTQMGQEVILRCVPISNHLYFYWYRQILGQKVEFLVSFYNNEISEKSEIFDDQFSVERPDGSNFTLKIRSTKLEDSAMYFCASTLAGRADTQYFGPGTRLTVL.